Following are 13 T cell receptor beta chains from one sample sequenced in a study of blood T cell repertoires in COVID-19 (dated by TCRdb to the early 2020s). The method was the immunoSEQ multiplex PCR assay. TCRdb limited this immuneACCESS table to in-frame rearrangements with V and J called. A share of clones is missing; checked studies link under half to unresolved V genes, and the rest is unexplained. The sample table holds about 190,000 clones, of which about 88% were seen once. The top ten clonotypes cover just under 25% of the sample. What was sequenced was PBMCs or T cells enriched from blood (not recorded which). These receptors were collected from a woman in her thirties or forties in a cohort exposed to, infected with or recovered from COVID-19 (not recorded which).

The rearrangement links TRBV5-6 to TRBJ1-4; D is possibly TRBD1 (6 bases). V lost 4 bases to trimming and J lost 6 bases, with 10 bases between them. The CDR3 loop spans 13 amino acids. Per germline, CDR1 SGHDT and CDR2 YYEEEE. CDR3 protein: CASSLGGDEKLFF. The CDR3 nucleotides are TGTGCCAGCAGCCTGGGGGGCGATGAAAAACTGTTTTTT.

The chain links TRBV29-1 to TRBJ2-1; TRBD2 matches at 10 bases. CDR3 size: 14 residues. The germline V gene encodes CDR1 SQVTM and CDR2 ANQGSEA. V shed 7 bases and J 7 bases; nucleotides not matched to a gene: 10. CDR3 loop: CSGNLAGEGNEQFF. CDR3 nucleotides: TGCAGCGGAAATCTAGCGGGAGAGGGAAATGAGCAGTTCTTC.

The chain links TRBV5-1 to TRBJ2-2; 9 bases align to TRBD1. Trimming removed 1 base from V and 3 bases from J; junction bases left unmatched: 4. Looked up from germline, CDR1 is SGHRS and CDR2 is YFSETQ. The CDR3 consists of 16 residues. The CDR3 is CASSLRQGVDTGELFF. The DNA of the CDR3 is TGCGCCAGCAGCTTGCGACAGGGGGTGGACACCGGGGAGCTGTTTTTT.

This chain uses TRBV29-1 with TRBJ1-1; D is perhaps TRBD1 (5 bases). V lost 7 bases and J lost 2, with 14 bases in between. CDR3 size: 13 residues. Germline V gene lookup returns CDR1 SQVTM and CDR2 ANQGSEA. The CDR3 sequence: CSAVIGGNTEAFF. The DNA for the CDR3 is TGCAGCGCCGTAATCGGGGGTAACACTGAAGCTTTCTTT.

V is TRBV4-1 and J is TRBJ1-4; possible D gene TRBD1, 6 bases. V dropped 3 bases and J dropped 0 bases, with 17 bases sitting between them. The CDR3 contains 18 residues. CDR1 and CDR2 (germline): MGHRA, YSYEKL. In DNA form, the CDR3 reads TGCGCCAGCAGCCATCACCAAGGGGGAGCTGCAACTAATGAAAAACTGTTTTTT. Translated, it gives CASSHHQGGAATNEKLFF.

V usage is TRBV20-1 and J usage is TRBJ2-4; no clear D gene. With 3 bases removed from V and 0 bases from J, the gap between germline ends came to 9 bases. In germline, CDR1 is DFQATT, CDR2 SNEGSKA (reference sequence). The CDR3 is 14 residues long. The CDR3 reads CSASSHLAKNIQYF. CDR3 DNA sequence: TGCAGTGCTAGTTCACACCTAGCCAAAAACATTCAGTACTTC.

The chain is built from TRBV11-3 and TRBJ2-1, with a possible D match to TRBD2 (6 bases). Germline V gives CDR1 SGHNT, CDR2 YENEEA. The CDR3 runs to 15 residues. V was clipped by 0 bases and J by 2 bases, with 8 bases between them. The CDR3 loop reads CASSLDPGAYNEQFF. The CDR3 DNA follows: TGTGCCAGCAGCTTAGATCCGGGAGCCTACAATGAGCAGTTCTTC.

The CDR3 region is CASSLGQGAYEQYF. The DNA for the CDR3 is TGTGCCAGCAGCTTAGGGCAGGGGGCTTACGAGCAGTACTTC. V usage is TRBV7-8 and J usage is TRBJ2-7, with TRBD1 identical over 8 bases. This CDR3 comprises 14 residues. Germline loops: CDR1 SGHVS, CDR2 FQNEAQ. V lost 1 base, J lost 4 bases, and 3 bases stayed unmatched.

The CDR3 loop reads CASSPKTVNTEAFF. The CDR3 DNA is TGCGCCAGCAGCCCTAAGACAGTGAACACTGAAGCTTTCTTT. The chain links TRBV4-1 to TRBJ1-1, with D perhaps matching TRBD1 (5 bases). CDR3 length: 14 amino acids. V was cut by 4 bases and J by 0 bases, with 9 bases left in between. Germline values: CDR1 MGHRA, CDR2 YSYEKL.

The chain has TRBV11-2 and TRBJ1-3; D call uncertain. The CDR3 runs to 14 residues. V lost 5 bases to trimming and J lost 1 base, with 9 bases between them. Germline CDR1 reads SGHAT; CDR2 reads FQNNGV. In nucleotides, the CDR3 is TGTGCCAGCAGCCCCCGTCTGTCTGGAAACACCATATATTTT. Translated, it gives CASSPRLSGNTIYF.

The genes are TRBV7-2 and TRBJ2-3; D may be TRBD2 (6 bases). The CDR3 consists of 15 residues. The ends were cut back, 3 bases at V and 2 bases at J, with 12 bases in the middle. Germline-derived CDR1 and CDR2 are SGHTA and FQGNSA. CDR3 residues: CASSFRTIATDTQYF. DNA for the CDR3: TGTGCCAGCAGCTTCCGGACTATCGCCACAGATACGCAGTATTTT.

Only a few counts were recorded for this clone. The chain uses TRBV19 and TRBJ2-7; D might be TRBD1 (6 bases). The CDR3 length is 16 residues. Germline V gene lookup returns CDR1 LNHDA and CDR2 SQIVND (reference sequence). Trimming cost V 0 bases and J 6 bases, with 18 bases left between them. The CDR3 here is CASSIDPGQGTAEQYF. Here the CDR3 DNA reads TGTGCCAGTAGTATAGATCCGGGGCAGGGGACCGCCGAGCAGTACTTC.

This clone was counted a few times. This sample includes further DNA sequences coding for the same CDR3. V usage is TRBV13 and J usage is TRBJ1-6; TRBD1 aligns across 7 bases. This CDR3 region has 14 residues. CDR1 PRHDT and CDR2 FYEKMQ come from the germline V gene (reference sequence). Trimming took 4 bases from V and 6 from J; bases not matched to a gene: 3. DNA of the CDR3: TGTGCCAGCAGCTCTGACAGGGTTAATTCACCCCTCCACTTT. It encodes CASSSDRVNSPLHF.